This T cell receptor beta chain appears in the sequencing data of a study of control samples from healthy donors and cancer patients. The CDR3 runs 12 residues. Trimming cost V 7 bases and J 7 bases; bases outside gene matches: 6. The repertoire was sequenced with immunoSEQ multiplex PCR; TCRdb's copy has only in-frame clones and lacks some. Among about 130,000 clones listed, around 93% were seen once. The specimen sequenced was blood. The genes are TRBV12-3 or TRBV12-4 and TRBJ1-1, with TRBD1 identical over 7 bases. The sequence derives from a woman in her forties or fifties in good health. This chain's CDR3 is CASNLRDSEAFF. DNA for the CDR3: TGTGCCAGCAATCTAAGGGACAGTGAAGCTTTCTTT.